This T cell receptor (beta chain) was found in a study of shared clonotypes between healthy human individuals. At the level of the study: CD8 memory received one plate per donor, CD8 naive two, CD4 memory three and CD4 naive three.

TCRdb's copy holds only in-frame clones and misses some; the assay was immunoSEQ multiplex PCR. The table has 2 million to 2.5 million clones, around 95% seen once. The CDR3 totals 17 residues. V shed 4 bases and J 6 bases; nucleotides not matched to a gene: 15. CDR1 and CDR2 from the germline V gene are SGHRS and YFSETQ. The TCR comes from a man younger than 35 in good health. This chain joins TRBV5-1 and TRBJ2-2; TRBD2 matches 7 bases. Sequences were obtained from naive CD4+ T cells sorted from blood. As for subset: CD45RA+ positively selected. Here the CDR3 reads CASSLEVGLVGAGELFF. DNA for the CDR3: TGCGCCAGCAGCCTGGAAGTAGGACTAGTAGGCGCCGGGGAGCTGTTTTTT.